This entry describes one T cell receptor beta chain. No cognate antigen has been identified for it. Base-call qualities are not available, and no considerably larger clone is one nucleotide away. These data originate in a study of blood T cell repertoires in COVID-19 (dated by TCRdb to the early 2020s). For context, the study as a whole: Samples from collaborators originated in the United States, Italy and Spain and spanned both the acute and convalescent phases of COVID-19. The material from the prospective study consisted of cDNA or gDNA derived from T cells, B-cell-depleted T cells, or PBMCs. Deeply sampled blood TCRbeta repertoires from subjects exposed to, actively infected with, or recovered from COVID-19 were included in the dataset. The repertoires were made available in a free public database intended to serve as a resource for research on the immune response to SARS-CoV-2. Samples came from the ongoing ImmuneRACE study (first 160 participants) plus 1,254 subjects from 6 global collaborators. Nearly every sample came with metadata listing a de-identified subject ID, COVID-19 status, age in years and sex. Where available, HLA class I and class II types were taken from metadata supplied by the sample provider and were not determined by assay-based typing.

Collaborating institutions collected whole blood in K2EDTA tubes following their own protocols. For TCRbeta analysis, collaborators shipped samples in one of three forms: frozen whole blood, isolated PBMCs, or DNA extracted from either of those sample types. Study-level results and caveats: The quantity of clinical and demographic metadata differed by source and by participant and was supplied without curation.

TCRbeta CDR3 regions were amplified from genomic DNA using the immunoSEQ Assay, a bias-controlled multiplex PCR. Regarding the original processing steps: Within the assay, amplification of reference gene primers was used to estimate how many nucleated cells each sample contained. Sequence reads were collapsed and filtered to measure the absolute abundance of every unique TCRbeta CDR3 rearrangement. For each sample, productive Simpson clonality was calculated by taking the square root of Simpson's diversity index across productive rearrangements. In its TCRdb copy, this immuneACCESS table keeps in-frame sequences only and misses some clones. Where compared with another copy, unresolved V genes explain less than half of these, and the others have no known cause. V, J and clone size are those of that table, while D and trimming were read from the DNA. The sample table lists 35,000 to 45,000 clones, 70% to 90% of them with a count of one. Together, the top ten hold 10% to 15% of the sample.

The CDR3 measures 15 amino acids from cysteine to phenylalanine. Just the 45-base CDR3 DNA is kept, in frame starting at base 1. CDR1 and CDR2, looked up from the germline V gene, are SNHLY and FYNNEI. V loses 2 bases, J loses 7 bases, and the germline ends lie 15 bases apart. Specimen: peripheral blood. This TCR came from a human donor in a cohort sampled during active COVID-19. The chain couples TRBV2 to TRBJ2-1; the D gene is perhaps TRBD1, on 5 matching bases. The CDR3 protein sequence reads: CASSEIGQVMNEQFF. The nucleotides are TGTGCCAGCAGTGAAATTGGACAAGTTATGAATGAGCAGTTCTTC. Joined to the reference TRBV2 and TRBJ2-1 proteins, this CDR3 gives the full variable domain: EPEVTQTPSHQVTQMGQEVILRCVPISNHLYFYWYRQILGQKVEFLVSFYNNEISEKSEIFDDQFSVERPDGSNFTLKIRSTKLEDSAMYFCASSEIGQVMNEQFFGPGTRLTVL.